This record covers a single T cell receptor (beta chain). The antigen is unknown. This sample is drawn from a study of blood T cells in healthy people across ages. A second 7 to 11 cycle PCR used barcoded and J-beta primers. TCRdb passed the 5' RACE reads through MiXCR, listing each CDR3 protein once. The sample lists under 1,100,000 distinct CDR3 sequences; around 27% were seen once. CDR3 length: 15 amino acids. CDR1 and CDR2 (germline): MNHEY, SMNVEV (reference sequence). Total RNA extraction produced at least 5 micrograms (per sample) for the study. General observations from the study: Any changes in expanded clonotypes were possibly confounded, as donor CMV status remained unknown. Strongly correlated with naive T cell percentage was TCR beta diversity.

This sample also belongs to another study, concerning T cells of mothers and their children.

The sequence was collected from a girl aged 2-10 years in good health. J is TRBJ2-5 and V is TRBV27; 11 bases line up with TRBD2. The J call may be incorrect, as the DNA end agrees better with TRBJ2-1. The sample consisted of blood. CDR3 region: CASSWETSGARGQFF. CDR3 bases: TGTGCCAGCAGTTGGGAGACTAGCGGGGCCCGAGGGCAGTTCTTC.